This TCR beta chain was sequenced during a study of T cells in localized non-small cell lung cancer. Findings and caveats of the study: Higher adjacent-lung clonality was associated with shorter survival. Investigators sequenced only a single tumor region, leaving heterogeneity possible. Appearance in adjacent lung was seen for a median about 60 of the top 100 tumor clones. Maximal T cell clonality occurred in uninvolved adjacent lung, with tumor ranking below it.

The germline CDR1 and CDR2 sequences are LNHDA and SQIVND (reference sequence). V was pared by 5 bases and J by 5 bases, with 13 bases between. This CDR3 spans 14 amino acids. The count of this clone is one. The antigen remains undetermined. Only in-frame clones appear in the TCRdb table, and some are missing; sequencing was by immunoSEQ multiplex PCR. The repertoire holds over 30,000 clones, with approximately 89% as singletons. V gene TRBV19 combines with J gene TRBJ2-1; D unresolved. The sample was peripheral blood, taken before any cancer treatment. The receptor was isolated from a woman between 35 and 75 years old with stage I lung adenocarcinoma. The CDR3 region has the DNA TGTGCCAGTAGTCCATCGAGAAGGGACAATGAGCAGTTCTTC. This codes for CASSPSRRDNEQFF.